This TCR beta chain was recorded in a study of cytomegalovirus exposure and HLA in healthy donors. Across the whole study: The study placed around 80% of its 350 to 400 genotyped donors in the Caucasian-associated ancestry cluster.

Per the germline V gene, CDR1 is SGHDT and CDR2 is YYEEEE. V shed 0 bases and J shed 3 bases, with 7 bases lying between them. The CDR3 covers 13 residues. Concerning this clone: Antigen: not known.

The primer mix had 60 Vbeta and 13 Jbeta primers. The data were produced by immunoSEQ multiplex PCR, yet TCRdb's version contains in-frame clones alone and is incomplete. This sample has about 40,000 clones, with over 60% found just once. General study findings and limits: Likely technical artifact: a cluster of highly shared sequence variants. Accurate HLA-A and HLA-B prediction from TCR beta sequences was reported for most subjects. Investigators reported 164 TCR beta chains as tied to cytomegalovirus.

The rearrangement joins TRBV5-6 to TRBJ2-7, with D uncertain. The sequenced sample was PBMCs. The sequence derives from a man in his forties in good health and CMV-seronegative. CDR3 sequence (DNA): TGTGCCAGCAGCTTGGAGCGATTCTACGAGCAGTACTTC. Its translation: CASSLERFYEQYF.